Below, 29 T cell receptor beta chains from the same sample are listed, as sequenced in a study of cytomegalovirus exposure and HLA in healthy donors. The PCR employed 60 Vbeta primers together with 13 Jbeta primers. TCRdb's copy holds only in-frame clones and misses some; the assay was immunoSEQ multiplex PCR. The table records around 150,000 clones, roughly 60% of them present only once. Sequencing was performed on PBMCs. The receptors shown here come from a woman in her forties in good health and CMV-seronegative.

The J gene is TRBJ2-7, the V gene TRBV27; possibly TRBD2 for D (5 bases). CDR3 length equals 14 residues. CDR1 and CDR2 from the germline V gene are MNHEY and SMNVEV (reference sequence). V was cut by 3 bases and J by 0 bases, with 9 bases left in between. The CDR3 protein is CASSFRGSSYEQYF. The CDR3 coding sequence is TGTGCCAGCAGTTTCCGGGGAAGCTCCTACGAGCAGTACTTC.

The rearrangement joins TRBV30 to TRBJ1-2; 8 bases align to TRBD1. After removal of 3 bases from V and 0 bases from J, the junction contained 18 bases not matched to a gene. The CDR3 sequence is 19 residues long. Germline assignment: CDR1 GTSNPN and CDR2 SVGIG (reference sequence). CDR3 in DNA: TGTGCCTGGAGCCCTCGACCGGGACAGGTGCTGCTAACTAACTATGGCTACACCTTC. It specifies CAWSPRPGQVLLTNYGYTF.

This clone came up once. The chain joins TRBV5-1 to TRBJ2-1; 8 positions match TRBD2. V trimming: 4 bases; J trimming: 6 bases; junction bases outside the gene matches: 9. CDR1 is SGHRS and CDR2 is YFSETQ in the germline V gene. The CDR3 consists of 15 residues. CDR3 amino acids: CASSESGGGGNEQFF. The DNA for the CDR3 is TGCGCCAGCAGCGAAAGCGGGGGAGGGGGCAATGAGCAGTTCTTC.

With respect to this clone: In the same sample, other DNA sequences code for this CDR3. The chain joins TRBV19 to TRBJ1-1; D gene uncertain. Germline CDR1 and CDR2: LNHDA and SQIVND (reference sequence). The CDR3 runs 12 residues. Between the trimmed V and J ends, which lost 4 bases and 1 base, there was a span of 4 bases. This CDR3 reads CASSTGNTEAFF. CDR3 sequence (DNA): TGTGCCAGTAGTACCGGGAACACTGAAGCTTTCTTT.

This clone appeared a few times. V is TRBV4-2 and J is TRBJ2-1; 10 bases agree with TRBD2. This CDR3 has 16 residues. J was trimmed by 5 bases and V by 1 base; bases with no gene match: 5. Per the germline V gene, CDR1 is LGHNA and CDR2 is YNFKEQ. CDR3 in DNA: TGTGCCAGCAGCCAAGGGACTAGCGGATACGACAATGAGCAGTTCTTC. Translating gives CASSQGTSGYDNEQFF.

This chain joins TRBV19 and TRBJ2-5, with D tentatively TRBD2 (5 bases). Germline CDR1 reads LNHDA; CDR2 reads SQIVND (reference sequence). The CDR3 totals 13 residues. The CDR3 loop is CATLGRNQETQYF. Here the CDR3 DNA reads TGTGCAACACTAGGGCGGAATCAAGAGACCCAGTACTTC.

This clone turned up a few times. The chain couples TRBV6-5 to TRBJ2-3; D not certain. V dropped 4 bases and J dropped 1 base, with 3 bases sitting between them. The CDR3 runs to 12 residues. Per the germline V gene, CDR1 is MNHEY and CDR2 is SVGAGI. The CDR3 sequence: CASSSGTDTQYF. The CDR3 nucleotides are TGTGCCAGCAGTTCGGGCACAGATACGCAGTATTTT.

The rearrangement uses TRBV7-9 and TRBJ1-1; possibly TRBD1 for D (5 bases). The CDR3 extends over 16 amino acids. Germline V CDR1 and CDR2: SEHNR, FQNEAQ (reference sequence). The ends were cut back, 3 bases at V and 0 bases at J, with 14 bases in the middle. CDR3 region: CASSLQGFLMNTEAFF. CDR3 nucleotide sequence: TGTGCCAGCAGCTTGCAGGGCTTTCTCATGAACACTGAAGCTTTCTTT.

DNA for the CDR3: TGCAGCGTTAAGGCTAGCTGGGACACGAACACCGGGGAGCTGTTTTTT. Protein sequence: CSVKASWDTNTGELFF. The chain joins TRBV29-1 to TRBJ2-2; tentatively, D is TRBD1 (6 bases). V was pared by 5 bases and J by 0 bases, with 16 bases between. This CDR3 comprises 16 residues. Germline assignment: CDR1 SQVTM and CDR2 ANQGSEA.

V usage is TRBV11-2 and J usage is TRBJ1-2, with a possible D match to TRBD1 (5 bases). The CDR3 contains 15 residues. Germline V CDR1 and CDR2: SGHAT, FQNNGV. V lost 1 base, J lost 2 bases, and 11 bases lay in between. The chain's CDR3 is CASSLGRGGNYGYTF. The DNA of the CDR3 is TGTGCCAGCAGCTTAGGGCGGGGGGGGAACTATGGCTACACCTTC.

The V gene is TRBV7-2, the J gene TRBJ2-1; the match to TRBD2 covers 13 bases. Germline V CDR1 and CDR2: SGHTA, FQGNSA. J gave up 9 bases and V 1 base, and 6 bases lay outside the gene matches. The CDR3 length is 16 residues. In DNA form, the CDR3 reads TGTGCCAGCAGCTTAGGGACTAGCGGGGGTGAGGCTGAGCAGTTCTTC. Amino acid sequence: CASSLGTSGGEAEQFF.

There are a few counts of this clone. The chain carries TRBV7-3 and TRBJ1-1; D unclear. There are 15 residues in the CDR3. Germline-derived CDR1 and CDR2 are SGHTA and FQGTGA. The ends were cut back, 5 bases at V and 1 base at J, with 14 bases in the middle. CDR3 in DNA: TGTGCCAGCAGCCCCCAGCCCGGCGGGAACACTGAAGCTTTCTTT. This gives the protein CASSPQPGGNTEAFF.

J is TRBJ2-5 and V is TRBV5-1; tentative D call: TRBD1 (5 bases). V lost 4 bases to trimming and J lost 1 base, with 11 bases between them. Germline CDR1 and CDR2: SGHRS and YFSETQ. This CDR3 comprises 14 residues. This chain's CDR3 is CASSRQSAQETQYF. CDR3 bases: TGCGCCAGCAGCCGACAGTCTGCCCAAGAGACCCAGTACTTC. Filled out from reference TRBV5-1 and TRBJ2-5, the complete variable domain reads KAGVTQTPRYLIKTRGQQVTLSCSPISGHRSVSWYQQTPGQGLQFLFEYFSETQRNKGNFPGRFSGRQFSNSRSEMNVSTLELGDSALYLCASSRQSAQETQYFGPGTRLLVL.

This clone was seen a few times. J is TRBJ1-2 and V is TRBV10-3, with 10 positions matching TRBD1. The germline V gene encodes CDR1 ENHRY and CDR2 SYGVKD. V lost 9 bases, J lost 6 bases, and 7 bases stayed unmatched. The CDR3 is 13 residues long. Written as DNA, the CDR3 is TGTGCCATTCGACAGGGGGCTGAACATGGCTACACCTTC. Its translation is CAIRQGAEHGYTF.

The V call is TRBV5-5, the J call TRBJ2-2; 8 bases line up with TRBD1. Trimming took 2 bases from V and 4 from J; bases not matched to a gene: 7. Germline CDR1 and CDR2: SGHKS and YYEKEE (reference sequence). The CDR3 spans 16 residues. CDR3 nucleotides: TGTGCCAGCAGCTTCGGACAGGGAAGGGGCACCGGGGAGCTGTTTTTT. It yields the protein CASSFGQGRGTGELFF.

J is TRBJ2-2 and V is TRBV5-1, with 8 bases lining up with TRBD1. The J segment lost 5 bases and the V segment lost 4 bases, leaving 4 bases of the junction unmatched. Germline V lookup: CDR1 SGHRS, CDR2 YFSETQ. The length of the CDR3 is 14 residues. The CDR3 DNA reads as TGCGCCAGCAGCGTTGGACAGGGTACCGGGGAGCTGTTTTTT. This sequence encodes CASSVGQGTGELFF.

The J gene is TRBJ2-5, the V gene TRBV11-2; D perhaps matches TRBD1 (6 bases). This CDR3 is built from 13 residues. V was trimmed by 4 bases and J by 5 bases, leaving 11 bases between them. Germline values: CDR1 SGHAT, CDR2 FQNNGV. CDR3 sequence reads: CASSYRVDETQYF. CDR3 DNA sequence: TGTGCCAGCAGCTACAGGGTTGATGAGACCCAGTACTTC.

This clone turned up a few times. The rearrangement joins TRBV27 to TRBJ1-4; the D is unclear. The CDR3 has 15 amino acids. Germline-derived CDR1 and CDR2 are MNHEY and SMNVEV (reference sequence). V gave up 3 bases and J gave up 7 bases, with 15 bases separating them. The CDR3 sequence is CASSFGGVLGEKLFF. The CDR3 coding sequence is TGTGCCAGCAGTTTCGGAGGTGTCCTAGGTGAAAAACTGTTTTTT.

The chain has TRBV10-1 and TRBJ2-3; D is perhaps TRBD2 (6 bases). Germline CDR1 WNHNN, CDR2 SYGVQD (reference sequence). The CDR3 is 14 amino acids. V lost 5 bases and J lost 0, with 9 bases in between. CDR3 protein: CASSPGTSTDTQYF. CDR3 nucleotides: TGCGCCAGCAGTCCCGGGACTAGCACAGATACGCAGTATTTT.

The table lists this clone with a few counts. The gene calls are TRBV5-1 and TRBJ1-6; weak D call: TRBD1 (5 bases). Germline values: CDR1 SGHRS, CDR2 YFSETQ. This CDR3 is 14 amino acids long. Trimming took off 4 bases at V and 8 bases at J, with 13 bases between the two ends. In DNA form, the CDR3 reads TGCGCCAGCAGCCTCTCAGGGAATGATTCACCCCTCCACTTT. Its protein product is CASSLSGNDSPLHF.

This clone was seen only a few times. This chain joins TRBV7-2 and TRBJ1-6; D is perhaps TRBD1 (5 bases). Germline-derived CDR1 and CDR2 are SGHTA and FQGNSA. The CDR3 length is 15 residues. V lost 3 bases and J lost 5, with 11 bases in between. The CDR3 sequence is CASSFTGGNNSPLHF. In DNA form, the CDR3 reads TGTGCCAGCAGCTTTACGGGGGGGAATAATTCACCCCTCCACTTT.

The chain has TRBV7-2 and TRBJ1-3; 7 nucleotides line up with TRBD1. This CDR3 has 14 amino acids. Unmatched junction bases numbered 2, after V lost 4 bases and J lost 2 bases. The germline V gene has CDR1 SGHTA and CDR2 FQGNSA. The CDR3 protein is CASSSDRAGNTIYF. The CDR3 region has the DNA TGTGCCAGCAGCTCCGACAGGGCTGGAAACACCATATATTTT.

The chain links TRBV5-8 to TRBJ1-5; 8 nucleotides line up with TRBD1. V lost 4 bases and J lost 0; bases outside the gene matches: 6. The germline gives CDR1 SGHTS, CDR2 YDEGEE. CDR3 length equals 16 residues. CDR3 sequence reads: CASSQGDRISNQPQHF. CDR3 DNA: TGTGCCAGCAGCCAGGGGGACAGGATTAGCAATCAGCCCCAGCATTTT.

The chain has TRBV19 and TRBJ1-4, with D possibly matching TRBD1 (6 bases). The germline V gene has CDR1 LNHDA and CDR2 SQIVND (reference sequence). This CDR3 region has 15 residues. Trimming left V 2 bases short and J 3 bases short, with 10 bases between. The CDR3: CASSIRGSPNEKLFF. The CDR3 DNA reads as TGTGCCAGTAGTATAAGGGGGTCACCTAATGAAAAACTGTTTTTT.

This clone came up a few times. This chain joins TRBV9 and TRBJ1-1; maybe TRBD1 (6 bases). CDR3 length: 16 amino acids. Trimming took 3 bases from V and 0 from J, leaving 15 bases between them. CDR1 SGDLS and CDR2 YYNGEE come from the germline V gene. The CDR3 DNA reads TGTGCCAGCAGCGGGCAGGACAGTTCAATGAACACTGAAGCTTTCTTT. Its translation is CASSGQDSSMNTEAFF.

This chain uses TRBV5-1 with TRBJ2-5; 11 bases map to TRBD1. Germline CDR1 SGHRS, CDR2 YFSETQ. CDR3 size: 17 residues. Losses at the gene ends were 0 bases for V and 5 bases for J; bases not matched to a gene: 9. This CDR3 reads CASSLAGQGASMETQYF. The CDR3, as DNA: TGCGCCAGCAGCTTGGCAGGACAGGGGGCCTCGATGGAGACCCAGTACTTC.

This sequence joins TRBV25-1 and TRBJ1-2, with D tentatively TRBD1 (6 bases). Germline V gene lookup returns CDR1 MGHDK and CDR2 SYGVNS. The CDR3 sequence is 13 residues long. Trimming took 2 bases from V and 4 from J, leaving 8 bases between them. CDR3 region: CASSEGGVYGYTF. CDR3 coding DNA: TGTGCCAGCAGTGAAGGGGGCGTCTATGGCTACACCTTC.

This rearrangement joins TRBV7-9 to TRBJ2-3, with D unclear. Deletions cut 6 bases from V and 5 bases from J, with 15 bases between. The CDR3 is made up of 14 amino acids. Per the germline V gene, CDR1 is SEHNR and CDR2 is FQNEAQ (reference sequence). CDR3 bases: TGTGCCAGCAGGCCCCCAGAGGAAAAAGATACGCAGTATTTT. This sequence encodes CASRPPEEKDTQYF.

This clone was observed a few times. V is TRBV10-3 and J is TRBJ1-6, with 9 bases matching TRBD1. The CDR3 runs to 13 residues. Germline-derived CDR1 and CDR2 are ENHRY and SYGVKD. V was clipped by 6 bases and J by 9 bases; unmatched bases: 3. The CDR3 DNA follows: TGTGCCATCAGGGGACAGGGATTTTCACCCCTCCACTTT. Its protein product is CAIRGQGFSPLHF.